Presented here are 8 T cell receptor beta chains from one specimen sequenced in a study of technical replicates of blood from a few donors. The data were produced by immunoSEQ multiplex PCR, yet TCRdb's version contains in-frame clones alone and is incomplete. The table includes around 83,000 clones, approximately 93% detected once. The sequencing sample was made of T cells isolated from PBMCs. The source of these receptors is a human donor in good health.

This rearrangement joins TRBV18 to TRBJ2-7; 7 positions match TRBD1. V dropped 6 bases and J dropped 1; count of bases not matched to a gene: 6. The CDR3 consists of 14 residues. Germline V CDR1 and CDR2: KGHSH, LQKENI. The CDR3 coding sequence is TGTGCCAGCTCTCTAGACAGGGAGTCCTACGAGCAGTACTTC. It specifies CASSLDRESYEQYF.

This chain links TRBV7-9 with TRBJ1-1, with 8 nucleotides matching TRBD1. Germline lookup yields CDR1 SEHNR and CDR2 FQNEAQ (reference sequence). The CDR3 has 18 residues. V lost 5 bases to trimming and J lost 5 bases; unmatched junction nucleotides: 19. The CDR3 protein is CASSHAGRDRLVRTEAFF. CDR3 in DNA: TGTGCCAGCAGCCATGCAGGCCGGGACAGGCTTGTTAGAACTGAAGCTTTCTTT.

The chain employs TRBV4-1 and TRBJ2-1; tentative D call: TRBD2 (6 bases). Per the germline V gene, CDR1 is MGHRA and CDR2 is YSYEKL. The CDR3 loop spans 14 amino acids. Trimming pared 4 bases from V and 4 bases from J, leaving 11 bases between. DNA of the CDR3: TGCGCCAGCAGCCTAGCGGTCCCGTACAATGAGCAGTTCTTC. Its protein product is CASSLAVPYNEQFF.

The V and J genes are TRBV6-1 and TRBJ1-4; TRBD1 agrees at 11 bases. This CDR3 spans 15 amino acids. With V trimmed by 8 bases and J by 1 base, 3 bases remained unmatched. Germline V gene data show CDR1 as MNHNS and CDR2 as SASEGT. The CDR3 DNA is TGTGCCAGCCGGGACAGGGGGGGAACTAATGAAAAACTGTTTTTT. It encodes CASRDRGGTNEKLFF.

This chain uses TRBV6-1 with TRBJ2-7, with D possibly being TRBD1 (6 bases). With 4 bases removed from V and 2 bases from J, the gap between germline ends came to 15 bases. The germline gives CDR1 MNHNS, CDR2 SASEGT. The CDR3 has 15 residues. CDR3 coding DNA: TGTGCCAGCAGTGGGGTGGGGGCCCCCACCTACGAGCAGTACTTC. Protein sequence: CASSGVGAPTYEQYF.

V gene TRBV5-6 combines with J gene TRBJ2-1; 7 nucleotides match TRBD2. This CDR3 has 18 amino acids. With 0 bases clipped from V and 8 bases from J, the junction kept 17 bases outside the gene matches. Germline V lookup: CDR1 SGHDT, CDR2 YYEEEE. CDR3 DNA sequence: TGTGCCAGCAGCTTGGGCGACGGGGCGGGAGTAGTTCGGGATGAGCAGTTCTTC. Translating gives CASSLGDGAGVVRDEQFF.

V usage is TRBV5-6 and J usage is TRBJ2-3; the match to TRBD2 covers 7 bases. V was clipped by 2 bases and J by 3 bases; unmatched bases: 3. The germline V gene has CDR1 SGHDT and CDR2 YYEEEE. The CDR3 has 14 residues. CDR3 sequence (DNA): TGTGCCAGCAGCTTCGCCGGGGGGACAGATACGCAGTATTTT. This codes for CASSFAGGTDTQYF.

V is TRBV29-1 and J is TRBJ1-3; unclear D gene. V was clipped by 7 bases and J by 0 bases, with 16 bases between them. Germline-derived CDR1 and CDR2 are SQVTM and ANQGSEA. CDR3 length: 15 amino acids. The CDR3 loop is CSARVRRSSGNTIYF. The CDR3 DNA is TGCAGCGCGAGGGTCCGCCGGAGCTCTGGAAACACCATATATTTT.